The 15 T cell receptor beta chains below were found in one sample sequenced in a study of Graves' ophthalmopathy and Graves' hyperthyroidism. The sequenced template was RNA, covering the TCR beta CDR3 region. First-round RT-PCR employed HTBI primers, with a second-round multiplex PCR after it. TCRdb itself ran the multiplex PCR reads through MiXCR, one entry per CDR3 protein. The sample holds more than 550,000 distinct CDR3 sequences; just over 40% are singletons and the top ten take more than 2.5%. The specimen was peripheral blood. Every receptor here comes from an adult man with Graves' ophthalmopathy.

This clonotype has ten or more counts. This chain connects TRBV2 to TRBJ1-6; 8 bases map to TRBD1. The CDR3 spans 16 residues. Germline loops: CDR1 SNHLY, CDR2 FYNNEI. V shed 5 bases, J shed 13 bases, and the junction held 16 bases outside the gene matches. CDR3 DNA sequence: TGTGCCAGCAGTCTGGACAGGGAGGACCCCATGGGGCCCCTCCACTTT. As protein: CASSLDREDPMGPLHF.

This clonotype was seen a handful of times. The CDR3 region is CAWSGRGGQPQHF. CDR3 DNA: TGTGCCTGGAGTGGCAGGGGGGGTCAGCCCCAGCATTTT. The V and J genes are TRBV30 and TRBJ1-5; 7 bases align to TRBD1. The CDR3 has 13 residues. In germline, CDR1 is GTSNPN, CDR2 SVGIG (reference sequence). J gave up 6 bases and V 1 base, and 3 bases lay outside the gene matches.

The chain couples TRBV27 to TRBJ1-2; possible D gene TRBD1, 5 bases. Trimming removed 5 bases from V and 4 bases from J, with 11 bases in between. The CDR3 runs 13 residues. From germline, CDR1 is MNHEY and CDR2 SMNVEV (reference sequence). CDR3: CASSASGTYGYTF. The CDR3 DNA is TGTGCCAGCAGTGCCTCCGGGACCTATGGCTACACCTTC.

V usage is TRBV5-6 and J usage is TRBJ2-7; 10 bases match TRBD1. Germline CDR1 is SGHDT and CDR2 is YYEEEE. J lost 2 bases, V lost 4 bases, and 9 bases had no gene match. This CDR3 contains 16 residues. CDR3 sequence: CASSTTRDRGAYEQYF. The CDR3 coding sequence is TGTGCCAGCAGCACGACCCGGGACAGGGGAGCCTACGAGCAGTACTTC.

This clonotype was detected many times. This chain links TRBV7-2 with TRBJ2-5; 12 positions agree with TRBD2. Germline lookup yields CDR1 SGHTA and CDR2 FQGNSA. This CDR3 has 17 residues. V lost 3 bases to trimming and J lost 5 bases; unmatched junction nucleotides: 10. CDR3 residues: CASSFITSGGSGETQYF. DNA for the CDR3: TGTGCCAGCAGCTTCATTACTAGCGGGGGGTCCGGTGAGACCCAGTACTTC. The whole variable domain, filled in from reference TRBV7-2 and TRBJ2-5, reads GAGVSQSPSNKVTEKGKDVELRCDPISGHTALYWYRQSLGQGLEFLIYFQGNSAPDKSGLPSDRFSAERTGGSVSTLTIQRTQQEDSAVYLCASSFITSGGSGETQYFGPGTRLLVL.

Only a few counts were recorded for this clonotype. The genes are TRBV10-3 and TRBJ2-3; tentatively, D is TRBD2 (6 bases). Germline V gives CDR1 ENHRY, CDR2 SYGVKD. The V end lost 6 bases, the J end lost 3 bases, and 13 bases lay between the germline ends. The length of the CDR3 is 14 residues. In nucleotides, the CDR3 is TGTGCCATCAGCTATAGCGGATTTACAGATACGCAGTATTTT. As protein: CAISYSGFTDTQYF.

Comment on this clonotype: Since no conserved phenylalanine or tryptophan closes the CDR3, a read error is the likely cause. The chain joins TRBV20-1 to TRBJ2-5; no clear D. Germline V gives CDR1 DFQATT, CDR2 SNEGSKA (reference sequence). V was shortened by 4 bases and J by 5 bases, with 11 bases between the two germline ends. The CDR3 is made up of 12 amino acids. CDR3 region: CSATPLGETQYL. The CDR3 DNA reads TGCAGTGCTACGCCCCTGGGGGAGACCCAGTACTTA.

This clonotype was counted a single time. At one of its ends the junction is not consistent with the germline gene, which may arise from a read error. The V call is TRBV10-3, the J call TRBJ2-6, with D possibly being TRBD1 or TRBD2 (5 bases each). Germline loops: CDR1 ENHRY, CDR2 SYGVKD. CDR3 length equals 12 residues. The DNA for the CDR3 is TGTGCCATCAGCTCCGGGACGGACACTGAAGCTTTC. Protein: CAISSGTDTEAF.

The chain links TRBV29-1 to TRBJ2-7; no clear D gene. Germline V gene lookup returns CDR1 SQVTM and CDR2 ANQGSEA. CDR3 length: 13 residues. V lost 1 base, J lost 2 bases, and 9 bases lay in between. Here the CDR3 DNA reads TGCAGCGTTGAAGGTAGCCCGACCTACGAGCAGTACTTC. Translating it yields CSVEGSPTYEQYF.

J is TRBJ2-5 and V is TRBV10-3; 7 nucleotides align to TRBD2. Near its end, the DNA agrees better with TRBJ2-7, so the J call may be wrong. The CDR3 contains 14 residues. CDR1 and CDR2 (germline): ENHRY, SYGVKD. CDR3 sequence reads: CAIRDRSPGGEQYF. The DNA for the CDR3 is TGTGCCATCAGAGATAGGTCCCCGGGAGGCGAGCAGTACTTC.

Concerning this clonotype: Compared with germline, one end of the junction differs, possibly owing to a read error. CDR3 DNA sequence: TGTGCCAGCAGCGTAACTGGTGGCGGGGGGTCCCCCAGAGGGGGCGGGGAGCCGTTTTTT. Protein: CASSVTGGGGSPRGGGEPFF. The rearrangement uses TRBV9 and TRBJ2-2; possibly TRBD2 for D (8 bases). The germline CDR1 and CDR2 sequences are SGDLS and YYNGEE. The CDR3 contains 20 residues.

This clonotype was counted at least ten times. The rearrangement uses TRBV6-5 and TRBJ1-3; tentatively, D is TRBD1 (5 bases). CDR3 size: 16 residues. Trimming removed 6 bases at V and 0 bases at J, with 15 bases between. Germline-derived CDR1 and CDR2 are MNHEY and SVGAGI. The CDR3 DNA is TGTGCCAGCAGCCGAGGGGACTACCGCTCTGGAAACACCATATATTTT. Encoded protein: CASSRGDYRSGNTIYF.

This clonotype was recorded at least ten times. The gene calls are TRBV15 and TRBJ1-1; D may be TRBD1 (6 bases). V was clipped by 8 bases and J by 7 bases, with 20 bases between them. This CDR3 spans 14 amino acids. Germline assignment: CDR1 LNHNV and CDR2 YYDKDF (reference sequence). The CDR3 sequence is CATLPSPGENEAFF. The CDR3 DNA reads as TGTGCCACCCTCCCATCCCCAGGGGAAAATGAAGCTTTCTTT.

Concerning this clonotype: A read error is likely, as this CDR3 ends without the conserved phenylalanine or tryptophan. The limits of the CDR3 on the DNA are not certain, so only TCRdb's listed CDR3 is given. The J gene is TRBJ1-3, the V gene TRBV9. The CDR3 region is 9 residues in length, termini included. Germline-derived CDR1 and CDR2 are SGDLS and YYNGEE. The CDR3 sequence is CASSGSGSG.

This clonotype was picked up one time. One junction end does not reproduce the germline sequence, and a read error may be involved. The chain uses TRBV7-6 and TRBJ2-2, with TRBD1 identical over 7 bases. The CDR3 is 16 residues long. CDR1 is SGHVS and CDR2 is FNYEAQ in the germline V gene. Here the CDR3 DNA reads TGTGCCAGCAGGCCAGACAGGGCTCCGAACACCGGGGAGCTGCTTTTT. Translated, it gives CASRPDRAPNTGELLF.